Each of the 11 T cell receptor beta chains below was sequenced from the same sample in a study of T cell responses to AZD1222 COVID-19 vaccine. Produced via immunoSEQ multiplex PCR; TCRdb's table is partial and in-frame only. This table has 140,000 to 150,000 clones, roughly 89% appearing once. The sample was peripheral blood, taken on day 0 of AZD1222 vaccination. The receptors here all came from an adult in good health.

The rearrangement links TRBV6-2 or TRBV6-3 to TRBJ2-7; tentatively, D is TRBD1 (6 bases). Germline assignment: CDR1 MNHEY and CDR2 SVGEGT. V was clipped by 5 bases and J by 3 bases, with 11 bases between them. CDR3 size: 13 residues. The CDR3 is CASSPRGNYEQYF. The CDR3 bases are TGTGCCAGCAGTCCCAGGGGCAACTACGAGCAGTACTTC.

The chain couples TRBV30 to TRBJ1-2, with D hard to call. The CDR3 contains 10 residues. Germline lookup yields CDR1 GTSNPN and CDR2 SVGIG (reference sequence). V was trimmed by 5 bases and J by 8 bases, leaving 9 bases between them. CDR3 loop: CAWYSGGYTF. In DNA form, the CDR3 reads TGTGCCTGGTACAGCGGGGGCTACACCTTC.

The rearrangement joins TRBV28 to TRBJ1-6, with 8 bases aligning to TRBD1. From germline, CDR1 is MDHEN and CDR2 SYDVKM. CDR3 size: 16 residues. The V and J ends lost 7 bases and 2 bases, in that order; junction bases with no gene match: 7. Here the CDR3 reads CASTLTGGPYNSPLHF. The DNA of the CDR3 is TGTGCCAGCACCTTAACAGGGGGACCCTATAATTCACCCCTCCACTTT.

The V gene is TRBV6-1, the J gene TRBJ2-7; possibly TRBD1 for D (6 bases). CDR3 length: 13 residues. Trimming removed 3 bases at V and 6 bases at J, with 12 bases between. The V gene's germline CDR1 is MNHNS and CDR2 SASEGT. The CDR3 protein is CASSEGTRGEQYF. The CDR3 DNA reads TGTGCCAGCAGTGAGGGGACAAGGGGCGAGCAGTACTTC.

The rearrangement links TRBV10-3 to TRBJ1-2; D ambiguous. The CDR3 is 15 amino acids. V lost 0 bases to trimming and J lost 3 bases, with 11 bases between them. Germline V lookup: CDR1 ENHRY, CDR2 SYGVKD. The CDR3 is CAISESGQAHYGYTF. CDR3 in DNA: TGTGCCATCAGTGAGTCGGGCCAAGCCCACTATGGCTACACCTTC.

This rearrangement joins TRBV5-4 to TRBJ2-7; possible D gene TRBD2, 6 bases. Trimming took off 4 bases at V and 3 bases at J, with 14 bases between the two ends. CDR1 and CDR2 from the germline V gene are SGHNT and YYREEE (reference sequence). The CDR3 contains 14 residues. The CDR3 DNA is TGTGCCAGCAGCACCGGGGGTTTCCACTACGAGCAGTACTTC. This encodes CASSTGGFHYEQYF.

The CDR3 loop reads CASSLWTGTFNTEAFF. The CDR3 coding sequence is TGTGCCAGCAGTTTATGGACAGGGACCTTCAACACTGAAGCTTTCTTT. The V call is TRBV27, the J call TRBJ1-1, with 8 nucleotides matching TRBD1. The germline V gene has CDR1 MNHEY and CDR2 SMNVEV (reference sequence). The CDR3 covers 16 residues. With 1 base clipped from V and 2 bases from J, the junction kept 6 bases outside the gene matches.

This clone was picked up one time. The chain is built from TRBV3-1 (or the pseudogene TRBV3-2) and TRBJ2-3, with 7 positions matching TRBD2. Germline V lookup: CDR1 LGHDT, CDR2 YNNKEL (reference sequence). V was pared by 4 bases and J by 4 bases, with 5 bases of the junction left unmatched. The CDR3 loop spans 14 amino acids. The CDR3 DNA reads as TGTGCCAGCAGCCCCTGGACTAGTTCAGATACGCAGTATTTT. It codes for CASSPWTSSDTQYF.

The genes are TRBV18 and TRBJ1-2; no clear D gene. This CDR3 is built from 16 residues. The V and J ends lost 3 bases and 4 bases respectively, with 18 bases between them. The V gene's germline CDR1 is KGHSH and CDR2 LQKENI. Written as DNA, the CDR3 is TGTGCCAGCTCACCTACCCTAGAGAAGGCAGTCTATGGCTACACCTTC. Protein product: CASSPTLEKAVYGYTF. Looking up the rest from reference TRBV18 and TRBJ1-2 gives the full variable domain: NAGVMQNPRHLVRRRGQEARLRCSPMKGHSHVYWYRQLPEEGLKFMVYLQKENIIDESGMPKERFSAEFPKEGPSILRIQQVVRGDSAAYFCASSPTLEKAVYGYTFGSGTRLTVV.

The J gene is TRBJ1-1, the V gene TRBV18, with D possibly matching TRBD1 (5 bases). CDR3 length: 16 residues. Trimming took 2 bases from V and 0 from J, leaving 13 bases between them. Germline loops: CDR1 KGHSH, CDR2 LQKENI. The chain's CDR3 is CASSPISPGMNTEAFF. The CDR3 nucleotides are TGTGCCAGCTCACCAATCTCTCCAGGGATGAACACTGAAGCTTTCTTT.

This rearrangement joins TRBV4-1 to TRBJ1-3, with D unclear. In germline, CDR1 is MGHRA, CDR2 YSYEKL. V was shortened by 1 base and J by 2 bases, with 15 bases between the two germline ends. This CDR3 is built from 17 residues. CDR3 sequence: CASSQVGRPPPGNTIYF. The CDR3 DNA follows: TGCGCCAGCAGCCAAGTAGGCAGGCCGCCTCCTGGAAACACCATATATTTT.